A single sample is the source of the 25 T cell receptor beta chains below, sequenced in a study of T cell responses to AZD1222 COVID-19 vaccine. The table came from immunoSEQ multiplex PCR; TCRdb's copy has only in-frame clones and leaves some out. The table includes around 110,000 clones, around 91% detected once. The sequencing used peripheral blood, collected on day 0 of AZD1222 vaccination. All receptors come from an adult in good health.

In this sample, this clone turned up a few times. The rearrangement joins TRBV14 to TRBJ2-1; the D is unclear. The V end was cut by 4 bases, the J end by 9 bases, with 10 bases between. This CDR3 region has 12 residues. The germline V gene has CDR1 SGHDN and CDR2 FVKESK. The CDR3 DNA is TGTGCCAGCAGCCCCTGGGCAGGTGAGCAGTTCTTC. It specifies CASSPWAGEQFF.

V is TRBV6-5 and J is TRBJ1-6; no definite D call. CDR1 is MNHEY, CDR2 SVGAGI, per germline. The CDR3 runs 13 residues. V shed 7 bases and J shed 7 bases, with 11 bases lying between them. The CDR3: CASTPVKNSPLHF. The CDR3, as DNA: TGTGCCAGCACCCCAGTGAAAAATTCACCCCTCCACTTT.

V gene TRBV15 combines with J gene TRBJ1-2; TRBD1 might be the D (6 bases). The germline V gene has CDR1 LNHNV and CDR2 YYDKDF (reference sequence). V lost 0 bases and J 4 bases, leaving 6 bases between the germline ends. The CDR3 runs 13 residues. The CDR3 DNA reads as TGTGCCACCAGCAGAGACAGGGGCTATGGCTACACCTTC. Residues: CATSRDRGYGYTF.

In nucleotides, the CDR3 is TGTGCCAGCTGTCGACAGGGGGCGGATAATTCACCCCTCCACTTT. Its protein product is CASCRQGADNSPLHF. The chain has TRBV2 and TRBJ1-6, with 10 positions matching TRBD1. Trimming removed 8 bases from V and 5 bases from J; junction bases left unmatched: 6. Germline V CDR1 and CDR2: SNHLY, FYNNEI. This CDR3 has 15 residues.

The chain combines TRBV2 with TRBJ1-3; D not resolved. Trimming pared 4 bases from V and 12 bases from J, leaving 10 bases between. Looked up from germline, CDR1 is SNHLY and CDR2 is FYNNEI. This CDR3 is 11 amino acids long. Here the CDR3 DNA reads TGTGCCAGCAGTGGCGCCCTCGGCATATATTTT. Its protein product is CASSGALGIYF.

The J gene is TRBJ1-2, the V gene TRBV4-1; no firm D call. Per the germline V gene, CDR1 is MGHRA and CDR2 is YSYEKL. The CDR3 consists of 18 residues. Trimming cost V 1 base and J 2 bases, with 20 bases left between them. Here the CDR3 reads CASSQGSLSRGRNYGYTF. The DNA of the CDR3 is TGCGCCAGCAGCCAAGGTTCCCTTTCTCGGGGAAGGAACTATGGCTACACCTTC.

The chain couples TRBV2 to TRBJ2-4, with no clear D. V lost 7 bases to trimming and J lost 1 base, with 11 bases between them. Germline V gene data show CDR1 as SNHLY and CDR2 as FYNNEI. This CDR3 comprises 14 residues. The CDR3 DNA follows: TGTGCCAGCAACCTTGGGGATGCCAAAAACATTCAGTACTTC. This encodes CASNLGDAKNIQYF.

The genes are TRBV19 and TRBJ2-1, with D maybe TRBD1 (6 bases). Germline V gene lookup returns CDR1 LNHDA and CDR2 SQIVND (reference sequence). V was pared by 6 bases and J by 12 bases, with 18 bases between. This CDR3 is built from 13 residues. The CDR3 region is CASRKTGGGRQFF. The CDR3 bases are TGTGCCAGTAGAAAGACAGGTGGGGGACGGCAGTTCTTC.

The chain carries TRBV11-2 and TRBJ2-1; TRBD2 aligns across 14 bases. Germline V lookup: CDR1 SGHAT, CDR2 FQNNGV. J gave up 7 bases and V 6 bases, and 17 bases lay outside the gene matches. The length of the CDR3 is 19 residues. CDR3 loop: CASSLTGLAGDFTGNEQFF. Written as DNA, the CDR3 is TGTGCCAGCAGTTTAACGGGACTAGCGGGAGATTTCACGGGGAATGAGCAGTTCTTC.

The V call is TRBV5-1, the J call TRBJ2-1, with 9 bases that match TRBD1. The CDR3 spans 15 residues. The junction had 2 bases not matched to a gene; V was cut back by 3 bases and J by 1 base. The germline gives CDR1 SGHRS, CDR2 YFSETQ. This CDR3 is CASSSGTGSYNEQFF. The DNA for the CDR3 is TGCGCCAGCAGCTCCGGGACAGGGTCCTACAATGAGCAGTTCTTC.

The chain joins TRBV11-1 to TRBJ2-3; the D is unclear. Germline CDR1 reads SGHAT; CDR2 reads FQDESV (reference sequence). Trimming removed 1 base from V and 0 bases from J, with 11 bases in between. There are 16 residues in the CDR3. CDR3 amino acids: CASSLEVAPSTDTQYF. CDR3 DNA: TGTGCCAGCAGCTTAGAGGTCGCCCCTAGCACAGATACGCAGTATTTT.

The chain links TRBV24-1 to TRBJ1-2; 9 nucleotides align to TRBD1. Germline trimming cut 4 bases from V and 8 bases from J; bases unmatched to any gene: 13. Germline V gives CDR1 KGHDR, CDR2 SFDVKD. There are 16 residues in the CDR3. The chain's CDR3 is CATSDRRTGASRGYTF. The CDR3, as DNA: TGTGCCACCAGTGACCGTAGGACAGGGGCCTCGCGCGGCTACACCTTC.

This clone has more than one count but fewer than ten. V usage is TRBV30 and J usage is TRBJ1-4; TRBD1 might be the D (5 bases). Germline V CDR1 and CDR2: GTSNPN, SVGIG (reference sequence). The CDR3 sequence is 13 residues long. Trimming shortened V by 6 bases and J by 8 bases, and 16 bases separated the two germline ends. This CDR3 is CACILRGREKLFF. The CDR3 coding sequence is TGTGCCTGTATCTTGAGGGGAAGAGAAAAACTGTTTTTT.

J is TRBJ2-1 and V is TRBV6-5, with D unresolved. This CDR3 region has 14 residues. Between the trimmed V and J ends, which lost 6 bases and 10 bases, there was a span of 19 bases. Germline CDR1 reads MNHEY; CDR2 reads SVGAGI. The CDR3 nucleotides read TGTGCCAGCAGCCGACTGGGTCGGGTTGGGGAGCAGTTCTTC. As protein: CASSRLGRVGEQFF.

In DNA form, the CDR3 reads TGCGCCAGCAGCTTGGCCAGAGCCCCGATCTACAATGAGCAGTTCTTC. Translated, it gives CASSLARAPIYNEQFF. The chain links TRBV5-1 to TRBJ2-1; no clear D. The CDR3 is made up of 16 amino acids. Germline loops: CDR1 SGHRS, CDR2 YFSETQ. The V and J ends lost 0 bases and 3 bases respectively, with 13 bases between them.

CDR3 loop: CASSLRESTDTQYF. The CDR3 nucleotides are TGTGCCAGCAGCCTCCGGGAGTCTACAGATACGCAGTATTTT. This chain connects TRBV9 to TRBJ2-3, with D perhaps matching TRBD2 (6 bases). Germline loops: CDR1 SGDLS, CDR2 YYNGEE. The V gene lost 4 bases and the J gene lost 3 bases, with 12 bases spanning the gap. CDR3 length: 14 amino acids. The entire variable domain, with the rest obtained from reference TRBV9 and TRBJ2-3, is as follows: DSGVTQTPKHLITATGQRVTLRCSPRSGDLSVYWYQQSLDQGLQFLIQYYNGEERAKGNILERFSAQQFPDLHSELNLSSLELGDSALYFCASSLRESTDTQYFGPGTRLTVL.

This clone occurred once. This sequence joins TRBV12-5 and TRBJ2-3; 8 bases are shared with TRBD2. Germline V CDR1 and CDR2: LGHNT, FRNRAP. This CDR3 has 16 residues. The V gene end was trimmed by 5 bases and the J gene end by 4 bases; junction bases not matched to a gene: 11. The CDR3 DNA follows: TGTGCTAGTGGTCCCCGGGGCGGGAGGACCCCAGATACGCAGTATTTT. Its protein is CASGPRGGRTPDTQYF.

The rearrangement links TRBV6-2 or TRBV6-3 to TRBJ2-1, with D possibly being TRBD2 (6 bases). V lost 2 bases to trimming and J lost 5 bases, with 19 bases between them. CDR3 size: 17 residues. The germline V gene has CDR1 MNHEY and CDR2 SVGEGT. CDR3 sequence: CASSYPLAGIPNNEQFF. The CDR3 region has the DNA TGTGCCAGCAGTTACCCCCTCGCGGGAATCCCTAACAATGAGCAGTTCTTC.

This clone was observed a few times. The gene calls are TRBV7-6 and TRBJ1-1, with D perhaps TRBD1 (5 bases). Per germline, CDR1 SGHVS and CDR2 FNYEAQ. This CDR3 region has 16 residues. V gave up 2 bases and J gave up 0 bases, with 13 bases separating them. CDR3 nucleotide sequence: TGTGCCAGCAGCTTACAGGGCGAGAGTTTGAACACTGAAGCTTTCTTT. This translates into CASSLQGESLNTEAFF.

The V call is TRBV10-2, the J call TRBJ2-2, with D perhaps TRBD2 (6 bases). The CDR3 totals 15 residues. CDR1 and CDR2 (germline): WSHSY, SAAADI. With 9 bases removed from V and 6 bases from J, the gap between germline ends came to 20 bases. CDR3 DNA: TGCGCCAGTCGGGGAGGCAGTCAGGAGGCCGGGGAGCTGTTTTTT. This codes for CASRGGSQEAGELFF.

CDR3 amino acids: CASSGDRGLLGYTF. The CDR3 DNA is TGTGCCAGCAGCGGCGACAGGGGCCTACTGGGCTACACCTTC. The chain joins TRBV7-9 to TRBJ1-2; the match to TRBD1 covers 8 bases. This CDR3 region has 14 residues. V shed 5 bases, J shed 8 bases, and the junction held 10 bases outside the gene matches. CDR1 and CDR2 (germline): SEHNR, FQNEAQ (reference sequence).

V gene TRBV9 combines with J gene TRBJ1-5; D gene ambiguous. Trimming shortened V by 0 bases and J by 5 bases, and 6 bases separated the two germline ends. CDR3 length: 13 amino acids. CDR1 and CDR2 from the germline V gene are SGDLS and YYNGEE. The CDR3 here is CASSVVGDQPQHF. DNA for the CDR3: TGTGCCAGCAGCGTAGTTGGGGATCAGCCCCAGCATTTT.

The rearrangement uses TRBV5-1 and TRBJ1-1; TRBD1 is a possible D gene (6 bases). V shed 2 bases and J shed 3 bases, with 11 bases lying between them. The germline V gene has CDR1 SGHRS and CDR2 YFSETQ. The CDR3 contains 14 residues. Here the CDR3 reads CASSFQGIDTEAFF. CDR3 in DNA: TGCGCCAGCAGCTTTCAGGGGATCGACACTGAAGCTTTCTTT.

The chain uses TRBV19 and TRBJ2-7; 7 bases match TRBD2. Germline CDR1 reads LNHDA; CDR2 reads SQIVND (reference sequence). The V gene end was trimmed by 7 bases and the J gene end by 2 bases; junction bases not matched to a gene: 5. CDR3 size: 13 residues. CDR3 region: CASKPSGTYEQYF. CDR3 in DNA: TGTGCCAGTAAGCCTAGCGGCACCTACGAGCAGTACTTC.

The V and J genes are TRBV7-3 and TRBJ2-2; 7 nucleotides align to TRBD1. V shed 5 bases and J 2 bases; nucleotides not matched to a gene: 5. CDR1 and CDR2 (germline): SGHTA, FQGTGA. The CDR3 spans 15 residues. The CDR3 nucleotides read TGTGCCAGCAGCCAAGGGGGCTACAACACCGGGGAGCTGTTTTTT. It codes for CASSQGGYNTGELFF.